The 20 T cell receptor beta chains below come from one sample, sequenced in a study of OX40 agonist ivuxolimab in advanced cancers. The protocol was immunoSEQ multiplex PCR, while the TCRdb copy is restricted to in-frame clones and leaves out a portion. The table records fewer than 100,000 clones, approximately 88% of them present only once. This material consisted of CD4+ or CD8+ T cells sorted from blood, taken in a trial of the OX40 agonist ivuxolimab. The receptor source for this set is an adult with an advanced solid tumor such as melanoma, head and neck, liver or kidney cancer.

This chain joins TRBV6-1 and TRBJ1-2; no clear D. CDR3 length: 13 amino acids. With 4 bases removed from V and 3 bases from J, the gap between germline ends came to 9 bases. Germline loops: CDR1 MNHNS, CDR2 SASEGT. The CDR3 is CASSGRAYYGYTF. CDR3 DNA sequence: TGTGCCAGCAGTGGTCGGGCCTACTATGGCTACACCTTC.

V usage is TRBV5-6 and J usage is TRBJ1-5; D not certain. CDR3 size: 17 residues. The V end lost 0 bases, the J end lost 3 bases, and 16 bases lay between the germline ends. In germline, CDR1 is SGHDT, CDR2 YYEEEE. CDR3 sequence reads: CASSLGAPNTHNQPQHF. The CDR3 DNA reads TGTGCCAGCAGCTTGGGGGCCCCAAACACTCACAATCAGCCCCAGCATTTT.

The chain carries TRBV7-2 and TRBJ1-1; D unclear. V lost 5 bases and J lost 8, with 15 bases in between. The CDR3 spans 13 residues. Germline CDR1 is SGHTA and CDR2 is FQGNSA. The CDR3 DNA reads TGTGCCAGCAGCCTGAGACGGGCAACGGAAGCTTTCTTT. Its translation: CASSLRRATEAFF.

The J gene is TRBJ1-3, the V gene TRBV4-1, with D uncertain. CDR3 length: 18 residues. CDR1 MGHRA and CDR2 YSYEKL come from the germline V gene. V lost 4 bases, J lost 0 bases, and 19 bases lay in between. For the CDR3, the DNA is TGCGCCAGCAGCCCCAGTGTGGGCGTCCCTAGCTCTGGAAACACCATATATTTT. This gives the protein CASSPSVGVPSSGNTIYF.

Only one count was recorded for this clone. The chain carries TRBV5-1 and TRBJ2-7; TRBD2 aligns across 10 bases. Germline V gene lookup returns CDR1 SGHRS and CDR2 YFSETQ. Trimming took 0 bases from V and 4 from J; bases not matched to a gene: 4. There are 15 residues in the CDR3. The CDR3 sequence: CASSLVPAGGYEQYF. DNA for the CDR3: TGCGCCAGCAGCTTGGTCCCAGCGGGGGGGTACGAGCAGTACTTC.

The chain carries TRBV19 and TRBJ1-6, with no clear D. V dropped 6 bases and J dropped 7 bases, with 10 bases sitting between them. The V gene's germline CDR1 is LNHDA and CDR2 SQIVND (reference sequence). This CDR3 contains 13 residues. Here the CDR3 DNA reads TGTGCCAGTAGCGGGGAAAGGAATTCACCCCTCCACTTT. Residues: CASSGERNSPLHF.

The rearrangement links TRBV2 to TRBJ2-1, with a tentative D call TRBD2 (6 bases). The V and J ends lost 3 bases and 10 bases respectively, with 19 bases between them. Looked up from germline, CDR1 is SNHLY and CDR2 is FYNNEI. This CDR3 contains 15 residues. The CDR3 region has the DNA TGTGCCAGCAGTGACTGGGACTTCCGGCTCGTAGAGCAGTTCTTC. Protein sequence: CASSDWDFRLVEQFF. The complete variable domain, with remaining parts taken from reference TRBV2 and TRBJ2-1, reads EPEVTQTPSHQVTQMGQEVILRCVPISNHLYFYWYRQILGQKVEFLVSFYNNEISEKSEIFDDQFSVERPDGSNFTLKIRSTKLEDSAMYFCASSDWDFRLVEQFFGPGTRLTVL.

The chain uses TRBV9 and TRBJ2-7; TRBD1 agrees at 10 bases. V dropped 2 bases and J dropped 4; count of bases not matched to a gene: 3. CDR1 SGDLS and CDR2 YYNGEE come from the germline V gene. This CDR3 spans 14 amino acids. In nucleotides, the CDR3 is TGTGCCAGCAGCGTTTCGGGACAGGGGTACGAGCAGTACTTC. It yields the protein CASSVSGQGYEQYF.

The rearrangement links TRBV7-6 to TRBJ2-2; 9 nucleotides align to TRBD1. CDR1 is SGHVS, CDR2 FNYEAQ, per germline. The CDR3 runs 16 residues. Unmatched junction bases numbered 11, after V lost 3 bases and J lost 9 bases. CDR3 nucleotide sequence: TGTGCCAGCAGCTTGGACAGGGGTGGTTCCTCTAGGGAGCTGTTTTTT. It encodes CASSLDRGGSSRELFF.

The J gene is TRBJ1-1, the V gene TRBV5-5, with no clear D. Germline CDR1 is SGHKS and CDR2 is YYEKEE (reference sequence). The ends were cut back, 0 bases at V and 2 bases at J, with 11 bases in the middle. CDR3 length: 15 residues. In nucleotides, the CDR3 is TGTGCCAGCAGCTTGGGCAGAAACCTAAACACTGAAGCTTTCTTT. It yields the protein CASSLGRNLNTEAFF.

This chain's CDR3 is CASSTQGGGNYGYTF. The CDR3 DNA is TGTGCCAGCAGTACCCAAGGGGGCGGTAACTATGGCTACACCTTC. The chain couples TRBV28 to TRBJ1-2; TRBD1 matches 7 bases. Germline-derived CDR1 and CDR2 are MDHEN and SYDVKM. The V gene end was trimmed by 5 bases and the J gene end by 1 base; junction bases not matched to a gene: 7. The CDR3 spans 15 residues.

This chain joins TRBV18 and TRBJ2-7; weak D call: TRBD1 (5 bases). This CDR3 is 13 amino acids long. The V gene lost 2 bases and the J gene lost 6 bases, with 11 bases spanning the gap. Germline CDR1 and CDR2: KGHSH and LQKENI. CDR3 DNA sequence: TGTGCCAGCTCACCAGTCAGGGCCCCCGAGCAGTACTTC. Protein product: CASSPVRAPEQYF. Full variable domain (missing parts from reference TRBV18 and TRBJ2-7): NAGVMQNPRHLVRRRGQEARLRCSPMKGHSHVYWYRQLPEEGLKFMVYLQKENIIDESGMPKERFSAEFPKEGPSILRIQQVVRGDSAAYFCASSPVRAPEQYFGPGTRLTVT.

The chain recombines TRBV6-5 with TRBJ1-5; the match to TRBD1 covers 7 bases. The ends lost 4 bases at V and 7 bases at J; junction bases unmatched: 7. This CDR3 is 14 amino acids long. Germline V lookup: CDR1 MNHEY, CDR2 SVGAGI. The CDR3 is CASSLSTGTQPQHF. DNA of the CDR3: TGTGCCAGCAGTTTGTCGACAGGGACCCAGCCCCAGCATTTT.

This chain uses TRBV28 with TRBJ2-5; the match to TRBD1 covers 7 bases. With 4 bases clipped from V and 5 bases from J, the junction kept 4 bases outside the gene matches. CDR3 length equals 13 residues. Looked up from germline, CDR1 is MDHEN and CDR2 is SYDVKM. The CDR3 reads CASSSTGTETQYF. CDR3 bases: TGTGCCAGCAGTTCGACAGGGACGGAGACCCAGTACTTC. Full variable domain (remainder filled in from reference TRBV28 and TRBJ2-5): DVKVTQSSRYLVKRTGEKVFLECVQDMDHENMFWYRQDPGLGLRLIYFSYDVKMKEKGDIPEGYSVSREKKERFSLILESASTNQTSMYLCASSSTGTETQYFGPGTRLLVL.

At least ten counts were recorded for this clone. This chain connects TRBV12-5 to TRBJ1-1; possible D gene TRBD1, 5 bases. This CDR3 comprises 13 residues. CDR1 and CDR2 (germline): LGHNT, FRNRAP. Trimming removed 6 bases at V and 1 base at J, with 9 bases between. CDR3 in DNA: TGTGCTAGTGGCCCGACAGAGAACACTGAAGCTTTCTTT. It encodes CASGPTENTEAFF. Together with reference TRBV12-5 and TRBJ1-1, the CDR3 gives the full variable domain: DARVTQTPRHKVTEMGQEVTMRCQPILGHNTVFWYRQTMMQGLELLAYFRNRAPLDDSGMPKDRFSAEMPDATLATLKIQPSEPRDSAVYFCASGPTENTEAFFGQGTRLTVV.

This chain links TRBV7-9 with TRBJ2-5; D call uncertain. The DNA end lines up better with TRBJ2-7; the J call may be wrong. In germline, CDR1 is SEHNR, CDR2 FQNEAQ (reference sequence). The CDR3 is 10 amino acids. This chain's CDR3 is CATPLYEQYF. CDR3 DNA sequence: TGTGCCACCCCGCTCTACGAGCAGTACTTC.

V is TRBV6-6 and J is TRBJ1-1, with D perhaps matching TRBD1 (5 bases). Germline V lookup: CDR1 MNHNY, CDR2 SVGAGI (reference sequence). The CDR3 has 15 residues. The ends were cut back, 4 bases at V and 4 bases at J, with 16 bases in the middle. The CDR3 protein is CASSWDLQGPTEAFF. The CDR3 nucleotides read TGTGCCAGCAGTTGGGACCTCCAAGGGCCCACTGAAGCTTTCTTT.

The V gene is TRBV4-3, the J gene TRBJ1-6; a possible D gene is TRBD1 (5 bases). CDR3 length: 19 amino acids. The germline V and J ends were trimmed by 1 base and 8 bases, with 24 bases remaining between them. Germline V gene data show CDR1 as LGHNA and CDR2 as YSLEER. The CDR3 reads CASSQVRDRPRDGDSPLHF. CDR3 nucleotide sequence: TGCGCCAGCAGCCAAGTTAGGGACCGACCAAGGGATGGTGATTCACCCCTCCACTTT.

The V call is TRBV29-1, the J call TRBJ1-2; D gene uncertain. This CDR3 is 15 amino acids long. The germline V and J ends were trimmed by 0 bases and 0 bases, with 11 bases remaining between them. Per germline, CDR1 SQVTM and CDR2 ANQGSEA. The CDR3 region is CSVEDLEVANYGYTF. DNA for the CDR3: TGCAGCGTTGAAGATCTAGAGGTAGCTAACTATGGCTACACCTTC.

This CDR3 reads CASSQDGESYGYTF. DNA for the CDR3: TGCGCCAGCAGCCAAGATGGGGAGAGCTATGGCTACACCTTC. The chain couples TRBV4-3 to TRBJ1-2; D unclear. V lost 0 bases and J 4 bases, leaving 9 bases between the germline ends. In germline, CDR1 is LGHNA, CDR2 YSLEER. The CDR3 has 14 amino acids.